The text below deals with one TCR beta chain. The data belong to a study of blood T cell repertoires in COVID-19. Turning to the study itself: Samples came from the United States, Italy and Spain, spanning acute and convalescent COVID-19. Sources were T cells, B-cell-depleted T cells, or PBMCs; the material itself was cDNA or gDNA.

The CDR3 is 16 residues long. The germline gives CDR1 MGHRA, CDR2 YSYEKL. After removal of 0 bases from V and 4 bases from J, the junction contained 8 bases not matched to a gene. Authors' analysis steps: Reference gene primers were amplified, and this amplification served to estimate nucleated cell counts. TCRdb keeps only in-frame clones here, not all; method: immunoSEQ multiplex PCR. V, J and clone size were drawn from that table, and D and trimming were deduced from the DNA. Of over 200,000 clones in the sample, about 90% are singletons; the top ten hold around 0.84%. Seattle patients were enrolled during active infection and followed longitudinally.

The specimen sequenced was peripheral blood. The TCR was taken from a man between 60 and 75 years old with COVID-19, enrolled during active disease. This sequence joins TRBV4-1 and TRBJ2-7; TRBD2 matches 8 bases. DNA of the CDR3: TGCGCCAGCAGCCAAGACAAGACTAGCGAGGGGTACGAGCAGTACTTC. Translation gives CASSQDKTSEGYEQYF.